The 21 T cell receptor beta chains given below trace back to one sample, sequenced in a study of cytomegalovirus exposure and HLA in healthy donors. Primers: 60 Vbeta forward and 13 Jbeta reverse. Using immunoSEQ multiplex PCR, the repertoire was profiled, and TCRdb retains in-frame clones only, with some absent. The repertoire holds 190,000 or so clones, with more than 80% as singletons. Sequencing was done on a sample of PBMCs. Receptor source: a boy between 10 and 17 years old in good health and CMV-seronegative.

This sequence joins TRBV5-1 and TRBJ2-1; D call uncertain. Trimming shortened V by 1 base and J by 3 bases, and 8 bases separated the two germline ends. CDR1 and CDR2 (germline): SGHRS, YFSETQ. CDR3 length: 14 amino acids. As DNA, the CDR3 is TGCGCCAGCAGCTTGCGGCTAGACTACAATGAGCAGTTCTTC. This gives the protein CASSLRLDYNEQFF.

This chain links TRBV9 with TRBJ1-2; D is unresolved. From germline, CDR1 is SGDLS and CDR2 YYNGEE. This CDR3 is built from 15 residues. V was pared by 6 bases and J by 3 bases, with 18 bases between. The CDR3 DNA is TGTGCCAGCACCCCCCTCGGTAAACGGGACTATGGCTACACCTTC. This translates into CASTPLGKRDYGYTF.

This clone was seen just once. V usage is TRBV6-1 and J usage is TRBJ1-4, with a tentative D call TRBD1 (6 bases). Germline assignment: CDR1 MNHNS and CDR2 SASEGT. The length of the CDR3 is 14 residues. Between the trimmed V and J ends, which lost 6 bases and 8 bases, there was a span of 16 bases. The CDR3 DNA sequence: TGTGCCAGCAGAGATCGACAGGAGGACGAAAAACTGTTTTTT. This encodes CASRDRQEDEKLFF.

This clone was seen a single time. This chain links TRBV29-1 with TRBJ1-1; a weak D match, TRBD1 (5 bases). The germline V gene encodes CDR1 SQVTM and CDR2 ANQGSEA. The CDR3 covers 14 residues. The V and J ends lost 4 bases and 3 bases respectively, with 15 bases between them. Here the CDR3 DNA reads TGCAGCGTTGCAGGGCGATTTAGAGACACTGAAGCTTTCTTT. This translates into CSVAGRFRDTEAFF.

This clone was recorded a few times. This chain links TRBV11-2 with TRBJ2-7, with TRBD2 matching 7 bases. Looked up from germline, CDR1 is SGHAT and CDR2 is FQNNGV. Trimming took 1 base from V and 4 from J; bases not matched to a gene: 1. This CDR3 has 13 amino acids. The CDR3 sequence: CASSLGGGYEQYF. CDR3 DNA sequence: TGTGCCAGCAGCTTAGGGGGGGGATACGAGCAGTACTTC. Looking up the rest from reference TRBV11-2 and TRBJ2-7 gives the full variable domain: EAGVAQSPRYKIIEKRQSVAFWCNPISGHATLYWYQQILGQGPKLLIQFQNNGVVDDSQLPKDRFSAERLKGVDSTLKIQPAKLEDSAVYLCASSLGGGYEQYFGPGTRLTVT.

The V and J genes are TRBV4-2 and TRBJ2-7; 8 bases agree with TRBD2. The CDR3 totals 14 residues. V lost 4 bases to trimming and J lost 3 bases; unmatched junction nucleotides: 5. Germline CDR1 is LGHNA and CDR2 is YNFKEQ. The DNA of the CDR3 is TGTGCCAGCAGCCCCCCCGGGAGGGACTACGAGCAGTACTTC. Its protein product is CASSPPGRDYEQYF.

This clone showed up just a few times. The chain couples TRBV5-1 to TRBJ1-2; D remains ambiguous. Trimming stripped 0 bases from V and 0 bases from J, with 12 bases between. Germline-derived CDR1 and CDR2 are SGHRS and YFSETQ. The CDR3 is 16 amino acids. CDR3: CASSLGQGEANYGYTF. Here the CDR3 DNA reads TGCGCCAGCAGCTTGGGGCAAGGAGAGGCTAACTATGGCTACACCTTC.

This clone has a single count. This chain uses TRBV11-1 with TRBJ2-1, with TRBD1 matching 7 bases. Per germline, CDR1 SGHAT and CDR2 FQDESV (reference sequence). The CDR3 totals 15 residues. The trim removed 4 bases at V and 5 bases at J, leaving 8 bases unmatched. The CDR3 DNA reads as TGTGCCAGCAGCTCCCAGGGGGTGTTCCACAATGAGCAGTTCTTC. It codes for CASSSQGVFHNEQFF.

The V and J genes are TRBV6-4 and TRBJ1-2, with TRBD1 matching over 10 bases. This CDR3 is built from 15 residues. V dropped 4 bases and J dropped 7; count of bases not matched to a gene: 9. The germline V gene encodes CDR1 MRHNA and CDR2 SNTAGT. CDR3 DNA sequence: TGTGCCAGCAGTGCAGAGACAGGGGGCTTTAGTGGCTACACCTTC. Translated: CASSAETGGFSGYTF.

The V call is TRBV5-1, the J call TRBJ2-7, with a possible D match to TRBD1 (6 bases). V was pared by 3 bases and J by 3 bases, with 16 bases between. Germline CDR1 reads SGHRS; CDR2 reads YFSETQ. There are 15 residues in the CDR3. CDR3 bases: TGCGCCAGCAGCTCCTCACAGGGTGAAGGCTACGAGCAGTACTTC. Translating it yields CASSSSQGEGYEQYF.

This clone showed up just a few times. The chain couples TRBV5-4 to TRBJ2-1; 10 nucleotides match TRBD2. The junction had 7 bases not matched to a gene; V was cut back by 0 bases and J by 1 base. Germline V gives CDR1 SGHNT, CDR2 YYREEE (reference sequence). This CDR3 has 18 amino acids. This CDR3 reads CASSLAASGGLSYNEQFF. CDR3 coding DNA: TGTGCCAGCAGCTTGGCTGCTAGCGGGGGTCTATCCTACAATGAGCAGTTCTTC.

The V call is TRBV9, the J call TRBJ1-5; D is uncertain. Trimming pared 5 bases from V and 4 bases from J, leaving 13 bases between. The CDR3 totals 14 residues. The germline V gene has CDR1 SGDLS and CDR2 YYNGEE. The CDR3 DNA sequence: TGTGCCAGCAGTCACGGGGTGTATAATCAGCCCCAGCATTTT. It codes for CASSHGVYNQPQHF.

The chain couples TRBV9 to TRBJ1-3; D possibly corresponds to TRBD1 (5 bases). CDR1 is SGDLS and CDR2 is YYNGEE in the germline V gene. Trimming stripped 1 base from V and 7 bases from J, with 9 bases between. CDR3 length equals 13 residues. The DNA for the CDR3 is TGTGCCAGCAGCGTATTTGGGGGGAACACCATATATTTT. Residues: CASSVFGGNTIYF.

V is TRBV20-1 and J is TRBJ2-1, with 8 positions matching TRBD2. Germline-derived CDR1 and CDR2 are DFQATT and SNEGSKA (reference sequence). V was pared by 8 bases and J by 7 bases, with 1 base of the junction left unmatched. The CDR3 loop spans 10 amino acids. CDR3: CSSGRNEQFF. CDR3 DNA sequence: TGCAGTAGCGGGAGAAATGAGCAGTTCTTC.

This chain connects TRBV7-2 to TRBJ2-7; TRBD2 matches at 7 bases. V lost 6 bases to trimming and J lost 7 bases; unmatched junction nucleotides: 15. The CDR3 is 15 amino acids. CDR1 SGHTA and CDR2 FQGNSA come from the germline V gene. CDR3 protein: CASSHPGLPESEQYF. CDR3 sequence (DNA): TGTGCCAGCAGTCATCCGGGACTACCGGAGTCGGAGCAGTACTTC.

This clone has only a few counts. The V gene is TRBV5-6, the J gene TRBJ2-3; 7 nucleotides line up with TRBD1. The CDR3 extends over 13 amino acids. After removal of 4 bases from V and 4 bases from J, the junction contained 3 bases not matched to a gene. Germline V gene lookup returns CDR1 SGHDT and CDR2 YYEEEE. CDR3 nucleotide sequence: TGTGCCAGCAGCCCAGGGGGAGCAGATACGCAGTATTTT. This encodes CASSPGGADTQYF.

The V and J genes are TRBV9 and TRBJ2-5, with D possibly being TRBD2 (6 bases). The germline V and J ends were trimmed by 3 bases and 7 bases, with 16 bases remaining between them. This CDR3 is 14 amino acids long. CDR1 and CDR2 from the germline V gene are SGDLS and YYNGEE. CDR3 loop: CASSGGTAGVTQYF. The DNA for the CDR3 is TGTGCCAGCAGCGGGGGGACTGCCGGCGTGACCCAGTACTTC. The full variable domain, rest sourced from reference TRBV9 and TRBJ2-5, is DSGVTQTPKHLITATGQRVTLRCSPRSGDLSVYWYQQSLDQGLQFLIQYYNGEERAKGNILERFSAQQFPDLHSELNLSSLELGDSALYFCASSGGTAGVTQYFGPGTRLLVL.

The chain uses TRBV7-8 and TRBJ2-3, with TRBD2 matching 14 bases. V dropped 5 bases and J dropped 3; count of bases not matched to a gene: 7. The CDR3 sequence is 17 residues long. Germline V lookup: CDR1 SGHVS, CDR2 FQNEAQ. Here the CDR3 reads CASSPFRLAGGTDTQYF. The CDR3 nucleotides read TGTGCCAGCAGCCCGTTCCGACTAGCGGGGGGGACAGATACGCAGTATTTT.

Only a few counts were recorded for this clone. The J gene is TRBJ2-1, the V gene TRBV7-2; no definite D call. The CDR3 spans 11 residues. V was cut by 5 bases and J by 8 bases, with 7 bases left in between. Germline V lookup: CDR1 SGHTA, CDR2 FQGNSA. DNA of the CDR3: TGTGCCAGCAGCCCGGGTGATGAGCAGTTCTTC. It specifies CASSPGDEQFF.

The chain employs TRBV7-3 and TRBJ1-2; 9 bases are a match to TRBD1. The CDR3 contains 16 residues. Germline values: CDR1 SGHTA, CDR2 FQGTGA. Losses at the gene ends were 4 bases for V and 6 bases for J; bases not matched to a gene: 12. The CDR3 loop reads CASSSYPGQGVDGYTF. The CDR3 bases are TGTGCCAGCAGCTCATATCCGGGACAGGGCGTGGATGGCTACACCTTC.

The chain uses TRBV30 and TRBJ1-5, with a possible D match to TRBD1 (5 bases). V lost 0 bases, J lost 7 bases, and 10 bases lay in between. The CDR3 spans 13 residues. CDR1 is GTSNPN, CDR2 SVGIG, per germline (reference sequence). The CDR3 is CAWSVQRDQPQHF. For the CDR3, the DNA is TGTGCCTGGAGTGTACAGCGGGACCAGCCCCAGCATTTT.